This note documents a single T cell receptor beta chain sequence. Antigen: not known. The data belong to a study of T cell repertoires in cytomegalovirus infection. Study findings and constraints: Carriers of CMV plus the relevant HLA were identified by cumulative public TCR beta family frequency. HLA-C-restricted CMV clonotypes gave the most frequent clonotype in two of eight donors.

The CDR3 covers 15 residues. The junction had 11 bases not matched to a gene; V was cut back by 6 bases and J by 3 bases. Germline V lookup: CDR1 SEHNR, CDR2 FQNEAQ (reference sequence). In TCRdb, the reads were re-called with MiXCR into one record per CDR3 protein. The repertoire consists of about 340,000 distinct CDR3 sequences, with about 27% occurring once and the leading ten covering approximately 20%. The chain is built from TRBV7-9 and TRBJ2-7, with 7 bases identical to TRBD1. This TCR was sampled from a human donor in good health (CMV status not recorded). Some clones in this sample may be carry-over from other donors' samples. Sequencing used cultured PBMCs, obtained from culture after CMV antigen stimulation. CDR3 loop: CASRSTGDNIYEQYF. In nucleotides, the CDR3 is TGTGCCAGCAGATCAACAGGGGATAATATCTACGAGCAGTACTTC.